The clone carrying this TCR beta chain appeared once. What it binds is unknown. Additional DNA sequences in this sample encode the identical CDR3. Running of the assay took place at deep level. Sequenced by immunoSEQ multiplex PCR; TCRdb stores in-frame clones only, minus some. Of 2.3 million or so clones listed, over 90% are singletons. The sample is drawn from a study of shared clonotypes between healthy human individuals. Regarding the study as a whole: Non-shared clonotypes were found to have lower generation probabilities than the clonotypes that were shared by all four of the sorted-subset donors.

Division of CD4+ cells produced a CD45RA+ naive subset and a CD45RA-negative memory subset. The V end lost 3 bases, the J end lost 4 bases, and 4 bases lay between the germline ends. CDR1 and CDR2 from the germline V gene are MGHDK and SYGVNS. The CDR3 has 11 residues. This clonotype was obtained from a man between 18 and 35 years old in good health. Some clones in this sample may be carry-over from other donors' samples. The genes are TRBV25-1 and TRBJ2-7; D unclear. Input material: naive CD4+ T cells from PBMCs. This sample's subset: CD45RA+ positively selected. The CDR3 DNA is TGTGCCAGCAGTGAGTTTTACGAGCAGTACTTC. Its translation is CASSEFYEQYF.